A single sample gave rise to the 20 T cell receptor beta chains below, sequenced in a study of CD8 T cells in ankylosing spondylitis. No cognate antigen is known for these TCRs. TCRdb processed the 5' RACE reads anew with MiXCR; each CDR3 protein has one entry. This sample has about 540,000 distinct CDR3 sequences, with about 13% found just once. Study-wide results and caveats: What seemed typical of ankylosing spondylitis blood was a TCR beta motif built from fewer than ten highly homologous variants.

Sequencing was done on a sample of blood, either unsorted or a sorted T cell fraction (not recorded which). These receptors were obtained from a male donor with ankylosing spondylitis.

This clonotype was picked up one time. The chain combines TRBV20-1 with TRBJ1-1; no reliable D call. V lost 1 base and J lost 5, with 11 bases in between. The CDR3 contains 13 residues. Germline CDR1 is DFQATT and CDR2 is SNEGSKA (reference sequence). CDR3 sequence: CSARVPVGTEAFF. The CDR3 DNA is TGCAGTGCTAGAGTGCCCGTGGGGACTGAAGCTTTCTTT.

This clonotype was counted only a few times. The chain has TRBV4-2 and TRBJ2-3, with D possibly TRBD2 on 5 matching bases. CDR1 and CDR2 (germline): LGHNA, YNFKEQ. V was cut by 0 bases and J by 2 bases, with 21 bases left in between. The CDR3 has 19 residues. CDR3 protein: CASSQDSSGPLDDTDTQYF. The CDR3 DNA follows: TGTGCCAGCAGCCAAGATTCCAGCGGCCCTCTAGACGACACAGATACGCAGTATTTT.

There are many counts of this clonotype. This chain uses TRBV5-1 with TRBJ1-1; D is ambiguous. Germline V CDR1 and CDR2: SGHRS, YFSETQ. Trimming shortened V by 5 bases and J by 3 bases, and 14 bases separated the two germline ends. This CDR3 comprises 14 residues. CDR3 in DNA: TGCGCCAGCAGTCCGGGAGATGAGGACACTGAAGCTTTCTTT. This translates into CASSPGDEDTEAFF.

V gene TRBV7-2 combines with J gene TRBJ2-6; TRBD1 matches at 10 bases. CDR1 is SGHTA and CDR2 is FQGNSA in the germline V gene. The CDR3 has 17 residues. V trimming: 3 bases; J trimming: 4 bases; junction bases outside the gene matches: 6. CDR3 sequence (DNA): TGTGCCAGCAGCTTCGGACAGGGGGGTCCCGGGGCCAACGTCCTGACTTTC. Its protein product is CASSFGQGGPGANVLTF.

This sequence joins TRBV6-1 and TRBJ1-2; TRBD1 is a possible D gene (5 bases). V was trimmed by 6 bases and J by 1 base, leaving 12 bases between them. The germline CDR1 and CDR2 sequences are MNHNS and SASEGT. The CDR3 contains 14 residues. The CDR3 DNA reads as TGTGCCAGCAGCCCCGTGGGGGTTAACTATGGCTACACCTTC. This sequence encodes CASSPVGVNYGYTF.

Only a few counts were recorded for this clonotype. The rearrangement uses TRBV20-1 and TRBJ2-7; TRBD2 agrees at 8 bases. This CDR3 is built from 15 residues. V lost 0 bases, J lost 3 bases, and 7 bases stayed unmatched. Germline CDR1 is DFQATT and CDR2 is SNEGSKA (reference sequence). In DNA form, the CDR3 reads TGCAGTGCTAGAGATGGGACTAGAGGGGGCTACGAGCAGTACTTC. It translates to CSARDGTRGGYEQYF.

The chain has TRBV24-1 and TRBJ1-5; D is ambiguous. The V gene lost 5 bases and the J gene lost 2 bases, with 12 bases spanning the gap. The CDR3 is 15 amino acids. Germline CDR1 reads KGHDR; CDR2 reads SFDVKD. DNA of the CDR3: TGTGCCACCAGTGGTGGGTCACGGGGCAATCAGCCCCAGCATTTT. It yields the protein CATSGGSRGNQPQHF.

The chain couples TRBV20-1 to TRBJ2-1; the D call may be TRBD1 or TRBD2 (5 bases each). The CDR3 spans 14 residues. The germline gives CDR1 DFQATT, CDR2 SNEGSKA (reference sequence). DNA of the CDR3: TGCAGCCCCCTCGGGACCACCTCCTACAATGAGCAGTTCTTC. This translates into CSPLGTTSYNEQFF.

The chain joins TRBV7-2 to TRBJ2-3; 8 positions agree with TRBD2. CDR1 and CDR2 from the germline V gene are SGHTA and FQGNSA. J was trimmed by 4 bases and V by 5 bases; bases with no gene match: 8. The CDR3 covers 15 residues. DNA of the CDR3: TGTGCCAGCAGCCCAGTAGGCGGGAGGTCAGATACGCAGTATTTT. Encoded protein: CASSPVGGRSDTQYF.

The chain joins TRBV5-6 to TRBJ2-7; TRBD1 is a possible D gene (6 bases). Trimming cost V 5 bases and J 6 bases, with 18 bases left between them. Germline values: CDR1 SGHDT, CDR2 YYEEEE. This CDR3 is built from 14 residues. CDR3 coding DNA: TGTGCCAGCAGTTGGCTCATACAGGGATCCGAGCAGTACGTC. It translates to CASSWLIQGSEQYV.

This clonotype was seen ten or more times. The CDR3 DNA reads as TGTGCCAGCAGTCACTCCGGGGTGAGGGAGACCCAGTACTTC. Protein sequence: CASSHSGVRETQYF. The chain employs TRBV12-3 or TRBV12-4 and TRBJ2-5; possible D gene TRBD2, 5 bases. V lost 5 bases, J lost 5 bases, and 15 bases lay in between. The CDR3 is 14 amino acids.

The CDR3 DNA sequence: TGTGCCACCAGTGCCCAGGGTCTAGCGGGAGTATCCAGCTCCTACAATGAGCAGTTCTTC. Translation gives CATSAQGLAGVSSSYNEQFF. V and J are TRBV24-1 and TRBJ2-1; 10 positions match TRBD2. CDR3 length: 20 amino acids. Trimming cost V 5 bases and J 0 bases; bases outside gene matches: 15. The germline V gene has CDR1 KGHDR and CDR2 SFDVKD.

This clonotype was observed many times. The chain has TRBV29-1 and TRBJ2-3, with TRBD1 identical over 7 bases. The V and J ends lost 4 bases and 5 bases, in that order; junction bases with no gene match: 12. The CDR3 loop spans 15 amino acids. Germline values: CDR1 SQVTM, CDR2 ANQGSEA. CDR3 sequence reads: CSVAGQGVRGDTQYF. As DNA, the CDR3 is TGCAGCGTTGCTGGGCAGGGGGTTCGGGGAGATACGCAGTATTTT.

A few counts support this clonotype. CDR3 protein: CASSHRGESYEQYF. The DNA of the CDR3 is TGTGCCAGCAGCCACAGGGGTGAATCCTACGAGCAGTACTTC. The V gene is TRBV3-1, the J gene TRBJ2-7, with TRBD1 as a possible D gene (6 bases). There are 14 residues in the CDR3. Trimming cost V 3 bases and J 1 base, with 10 bases left between them. The germline CDR1 and CDR2 sequences are LGHDT and YNNKEL (reference sequence).

Only a few counts were recorded for this clonotype. This rearrangement joins TRBV4-1 to TRBJ1-1; D is undetermined. Trimming shortened V by 3 bases and J by 3 bases, and 17 bases separated the two germline ends. The CDR3 consists of 16 residues. In germline, CDR1 is MGHRA, CDR2 YSYEKL. The CDR3 DNA is TGCGCCAGCAGCCACCCTCTTGGGCGGGCGGACACTGAAGCTTTCTTT. Its protein product is CASSHPLGRADTEAFF.

The chain's CDR3 is CASSSRTVAYGYTF. The CDR3 bases are TGTGCCAGCAGTTCCCGGACAGTCGCTTATGGCTACACCTTC. This chain links TRBV6-5 with TRBJ1-2; TRBD1 is a possible D gene (6 bases). V was cut by 4 bases and J by 5 bases, with 14 bases left in between. Germline V gene data show CDR1 as MNHEY and CDR2 as SVGAGI. This CDR3 contains 14 residues.

The sample holds many counts of this clonotype. The chain recombines TRBV29-1 with TRBJ2-2; D uncertain. There are 12 residues in the CDR3. CDR1 is SQVTM, CDR2 ANQGSEA, per germline. The CDR3 nucleotides are TGCAGTGACTTAGAAGTAACCGGGGAGCTGTTTTTT. Translation gives CSDLEVTGELFF.

This clonotype was observed a handful of times. The V call is TRBV7-9, the J call TRBJ2-2; 8 positions match TRBD2. The J segment lost 5 bases and the V segment lost 2 bases, leaving 7 bases of the junction unmatched. The germline V gene encodes CDR1 SEHNR and CDR2 FQNEAQ (reference sequence). The CDR3 loop spans 16 amino acids. For the CDR3, the DNA is TGTGCCAGCAGCTTATATACGGGAGGGCCAACCGGGGAGCTGTTTTTT. Protein product: CASSLYTGGPTGELFF.

The table lists this clonotype with a few counts. The rearrangement uses TRBV11-1 and TRBJ1-5, with 7 bases identical to TRBD1. Germline trimming cut 2 bases from V and 7 bases from J; bases unmatched to any gene: 14. Germline CDR1 and CDR2: SGHAT and FQDESV (reference sequence). The CDR3 runs to 17 residues. The CDR3 region is CASSLLSSQGVGQPQHF. As DNA, the CDR3 is TGTGCCAGCAGCTTACTGTCTTCCCAGGGGGTTGGACAGCCCCAGCATTTT.

This clonotype was detected many times. The chain links TRBV5-1 to TRBJ1-2; 7 bases line up with TRBD1. The germline gives CDR1 SGHRS, CDR2 YFSETQ. CDR3 length: 16 amino acids. Germline trimming cut 4 bases from V and 0 bases from J; bases unmatched to any gene: 9. Here the CDR3 reads CASSLQTGRANYGYTF. For the CDR3, the DNA is TGCGCCAGCAGCCTACAGACAGGGAGGGCTAACTATGGCTACACCTTC.